A single sample is the source of the 9 T cell receptor beta chains below, sequenced in a study of T-cell reconstitution after alpha-beta-depleted transplantation in children. Unique molecular identifiers featured in how the TCRbeta library was prepared. Each CDR3 protein is one row after TCRdb ran MiXCR on the PCR reads. The data show about 870,000 distinct CDR3 sequences, less than 20% seen once. Sequences were derived from PBMCs, mostly from graft donor cells, sampled 360 days after TCRalphabeta/CD19-depleted stem cell transplant. The receptors originated from a male patient under 18 who had a stem cell transplant for acute lymphoblastic leukemia, so the T cells may come from the graft donor.

The sample holds a few counts of this clonotype. The rearrangement uses TRBV7-3 and TRBJ1-2, with 7 bases fitting TRBD1. The junction had 8 bases not matched to a gene; V was cut back by 5 bases and J by 2 bases. Germline-derived CDR1 and CDR2 are SGHTA and FQGTGA. This CDR3 spans 15 amino acids. The CDR3 nucleotides read TGTGCCAGCAGCAAGATGGTAGGGGGCAACTATGGCTACACCTTC. Protein product: CASSKMVGGNYGYTF.

The rearrangement links TRBV6-5 to TRBJ2-7; D gene ambiguous. The CDR3 sequence is 12 residues long. Trimming took off 6 bases at V and 1 base at J, with 7 bases between the two ends. The V gene's germline CDR1 is MNHEY and CDR2 SVGAGI. CDR3 bases: TGTGCCAGCAGGAGGTCGTCCTACGAGCAGTACTTC. This codes for CASRRSSYEQYF.

This clonotype appeared a few times. This chain links TRBV6-1 with TRBJ2-7, with 7 bases identical to TRBD2. CDR1 MNHNS and CDR2 SASEGT come from the germline V gene. The CDR3 consists of 15 residues. Losses at the gene ends were 4 bases for V and 1 base for J; bases not matched to a gene: 7. The CDR3 loop is CASSADAGVSYEQYF. CDR3 bases: TGTGCCAGCAGTGCTGATGCGGGGGTGTCCTACGAGCAGTACTTC.

The V and J genes are TRBV5-1 and TRBJ1-1, with D hard to call. This CDR3 spans 11 amino acids. V shed 5 bases and J shed 5 bases, with 7 bases lying between them. Per the germline V gene, CDR1 is SGHRS and CDR2 is YFSETQ. CDR3 region: CASRRSTEAFF. The CDR3 DNA follows: TGCGCCAGCAGGCGTAGTACTGAAGCTTTCTTT.

This clonotype was recorded at least ten times. The chain employs TRBV12-3 or TRBV12-4 and TRBJ1-5; 10 bases are a match to TRBD1. The junction had 3 bases not matched to a gene; V was cut back by 6 bases and J by 1 base. This CDR3 comprises 15 residues. This CDR3 is CASRLGQGSNQPQHF. CDR3 coding DNA: TGTGCCAGCAGACTGGGACAGGGGAGCAATCAGCCCCAGCATTTT.

This chain links TRBV7-9 with TRBJ2-3; D unresolved. V lost 3 bases, J lost 6 bases, and 13 bases lay in between. CDR1 SEHNR and CDR2 FQNEAQ come from the germline V gene (reference sequence). This CDR3 comprises 14 residues. In nucleotides, the CDR3 is TGTGCCAGCAGCTTGTTCGGAACGGAGGATACGCAGTATTTT. The encoded protein is CASSLFGTEDTQYF.

The chain is built from TRBV29-1 and TRBJ2-3, with unresolved D. V was shortened by 1 base and J by 5 bases, with 10 bases between the two germline ends. CDR1 is SQVTM, CDR2 ANQGSEA, per germline. The CDR3 length is 13 residues. The CDR3 DNA sequence: TGCAGCGTTGAAGCACTCCTCCTAGATACGCAGTATTTT. Translated, it gives CSVEALLLDTQYF.

The chain couples TRBV27 to TRBJ2-3; D possibly corresponds to TRBD1 (7 bases). V was pared by 0 bases and J by 2 bases, with 15 bases between. CDR3 length: 17 residues. Per germline, CDR1 MNHEY and CDR2 SMNVEV (reference sequence). The CDR3 DNA is TGTGCCAGCAGTTTATCGACTGCGGGACAGAACACAGATACGCAGTATTTT. Its protein product is CASSLSTAGQNTDTQYF.

The rearrangement links TRBV19 to TRBJ2-2; 8 positions match TRBD1. V lost 5 bases, J lost 1 base, and 6 bases stayed unmatched. CDR3 length: 16 amino acids. The germline V gene encodes CDR1 LNHDA and CDR2 SQIVND (reference sequence). The CDR3 spells CASSPGQGLNTGELFF. CDR3 DNA sequence: TGTGCCAGTAGTCCCGGACAGGGCTTGAACACCGGGGAGCTGTTTTTT.